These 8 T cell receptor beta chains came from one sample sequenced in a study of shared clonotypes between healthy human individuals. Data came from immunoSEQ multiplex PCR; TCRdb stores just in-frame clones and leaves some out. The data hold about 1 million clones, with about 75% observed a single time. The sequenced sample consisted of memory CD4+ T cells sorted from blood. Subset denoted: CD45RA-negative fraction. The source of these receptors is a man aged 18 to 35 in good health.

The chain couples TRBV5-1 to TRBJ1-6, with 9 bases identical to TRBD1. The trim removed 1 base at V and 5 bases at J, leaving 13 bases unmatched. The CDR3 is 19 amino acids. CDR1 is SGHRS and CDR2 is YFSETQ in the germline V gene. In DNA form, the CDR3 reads TGCGCCAGCAGCTTGAGGGCGTGGAAGGGACAGGGAGATAATTCACCCCTCCACTTT. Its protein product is CASSLRAWKGQGDNSPLHF. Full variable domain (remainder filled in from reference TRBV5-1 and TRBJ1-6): KAGVTQTPRYLIKTRGQQVTLSCSPISGHRSVSWYQQTPGQGLQFLFEYFSETQRNKGNFPGRFSGRQFSNSRSEMNVSTLELGDSALYLCASSLRAWKGQGDNSPLHFGNGTRLTVT.

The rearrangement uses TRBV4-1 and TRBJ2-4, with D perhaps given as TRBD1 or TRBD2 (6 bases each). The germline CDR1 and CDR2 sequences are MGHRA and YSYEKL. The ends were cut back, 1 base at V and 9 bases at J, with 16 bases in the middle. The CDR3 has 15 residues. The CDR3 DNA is TGCGCCAGCAGCCAAGTCGGACAGAGAGCGGGCATTCAGTACTTC. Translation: CASSQVGQRAGIQYF.

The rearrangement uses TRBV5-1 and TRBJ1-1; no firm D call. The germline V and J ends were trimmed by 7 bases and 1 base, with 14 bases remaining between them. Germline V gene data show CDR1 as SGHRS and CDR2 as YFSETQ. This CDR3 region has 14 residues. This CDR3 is CASSSWAGNTEAFF. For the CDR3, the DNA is TGCGCCAGCTCTTCCTGGGCGGGGAACACTGAAGCTTTCTTT.

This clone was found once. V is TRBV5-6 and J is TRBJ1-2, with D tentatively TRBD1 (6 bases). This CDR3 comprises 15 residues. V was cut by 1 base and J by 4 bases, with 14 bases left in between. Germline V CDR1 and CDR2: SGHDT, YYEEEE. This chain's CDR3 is CASSLSLGGGYGYTF. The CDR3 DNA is TGTGCCAGCAGCTTGAGCCTCGGGGGCGGCTATGGCTACACCTTC.

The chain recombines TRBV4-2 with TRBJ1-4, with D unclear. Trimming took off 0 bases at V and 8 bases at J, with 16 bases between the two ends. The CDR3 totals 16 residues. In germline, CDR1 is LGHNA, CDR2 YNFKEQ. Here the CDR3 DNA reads TGTGCCAGCAGCCAAGATTTCACCGCCGGCGGGGAAAAACTGTTTTTT. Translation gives CASSQDFTAGGEKLFF.

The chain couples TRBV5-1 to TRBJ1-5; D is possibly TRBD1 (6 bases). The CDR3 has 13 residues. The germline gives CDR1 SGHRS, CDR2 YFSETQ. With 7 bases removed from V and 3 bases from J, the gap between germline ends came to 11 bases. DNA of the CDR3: TGCGCCAGCCGGAGGGACAACAATCAGCCCCAGCATTTT. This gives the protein CASRRDNNQPQHF. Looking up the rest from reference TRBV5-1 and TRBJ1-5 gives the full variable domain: KAGVTQTPRYLIKTRGQQVTLSCSPISGHRSVSWYQQTPGQGLQFLFEYFSETQRNKGNFPGRFSGRQFSNSRSEMNVSTLELGDSALYLCASRRDNNQPQHFGDGTRLSIL.

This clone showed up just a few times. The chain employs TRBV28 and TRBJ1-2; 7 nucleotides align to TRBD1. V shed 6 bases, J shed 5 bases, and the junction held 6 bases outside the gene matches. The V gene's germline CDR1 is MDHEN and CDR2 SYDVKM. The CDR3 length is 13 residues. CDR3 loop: CASRMDRPYGYTF. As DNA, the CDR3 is TGTGCCAGCAGGATGGACAGGCCTTATGGCTACACCTTC.

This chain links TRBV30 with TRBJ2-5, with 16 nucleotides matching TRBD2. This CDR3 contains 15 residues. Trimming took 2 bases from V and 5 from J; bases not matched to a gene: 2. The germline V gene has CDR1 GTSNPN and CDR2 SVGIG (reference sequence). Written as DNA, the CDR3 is TGTGCCTGGAGTCTGGGACTAGCGGGAGGGGAGACCCAGTACTTC. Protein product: CAWSLGLAGGETQYF.